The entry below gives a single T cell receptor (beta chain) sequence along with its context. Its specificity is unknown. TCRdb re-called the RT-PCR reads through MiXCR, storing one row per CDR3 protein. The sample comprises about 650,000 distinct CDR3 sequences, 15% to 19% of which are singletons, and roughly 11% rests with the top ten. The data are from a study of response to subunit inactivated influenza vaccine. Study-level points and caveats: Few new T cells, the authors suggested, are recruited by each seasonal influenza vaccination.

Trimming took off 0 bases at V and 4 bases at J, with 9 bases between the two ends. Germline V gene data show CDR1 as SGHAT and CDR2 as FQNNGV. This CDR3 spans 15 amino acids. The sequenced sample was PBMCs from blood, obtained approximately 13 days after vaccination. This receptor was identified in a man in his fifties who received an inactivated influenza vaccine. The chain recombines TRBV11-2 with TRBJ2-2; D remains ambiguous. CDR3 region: CASSLDQSVTGELFF. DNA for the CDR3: TGTGCCAGCAGCTTAGATCAATCGGTCACCGGGGAGCTGTTTTTT.